One sample yielded the 18 T cell receptor beta chains listed below, sequenced in a study of cytomegalovirus exposure and HLA in healthy donors. The primer mix had 60 Vbeta and 13 Jbeta primers. Sequenced by immunoSEQ multiplex PCR; TCRdb stores in-frame clones only, minus some. This table holds about 110,000 clones, 70% to 85% found once. The specimen was PBMCs. The receptors were sampled from a human donor in good health.

The chain couples TRBV10-3 to TRBJ1-2; D remains unclear. Germline loops: CDR1 ENHRY, CDR2 SYGVKD. V was clipped by 11 bases and J by 0 bases, with 16 bases between them. CDR3 length: 14 residues. CDR3 protein: CAALGGRANYGYTF. CDR3 sequence (DNA): TGTGCCGCCCTCGGAGGACGAGCTAACTATGGCTACACCTTC.

V is TRBV11-2 and J is TRBJ2-5; TRBD1 agrees at 7 bases. Per germline, CDR1 SGHAT and CDR2 FQNNGV. The J segment lost 4 bases and the V segment lost 2 bases, leaving 4 bases of the junction unmatched. The CDR3 spans 14 residues. CDR3 in amino acids: CASSLISGGETQYF. CDR3 coding DNA: TGTGCCAGCAGCTTAATCTCAGGGGGAGAGACCCAGTACTTC.

V and J are TRBV19 and TRBJ1-1; D perhaps matches TRBD1 (6 bases). The CDR3 has 15 residues. Germline lookup yields CDR1 LNHDA and CDR2 SQIVND (reference sequence). V lost 8 bases, J lost 4 bases, and 20 bases lay in between. The CDR3 DNA reads as TGTGCCAGTTCTTACGGGGACCTCAGGGGCACTGAAGCTTTCTTT. As protein: CASSYGDLRGTEAFF.

This chain uses TRBV5-1 with TRBJ1-2; D is unresolved. The CDR3 sequence is 13 residues long. Trimming took 3 bases from V and 6 from J, leaving 12 bases between them. CDR1 is SGHRS and CDR2 is YFSETQ in the germline V gene. Here the CDR3 reads CASSSTTLDGYTF. The CDR3 nucleotides read TGCGCCAGCAGCTCGACTACTTTGGATGGCTACACCTTC.

This chain links TRBV6-5 with TRBJ1-1; no definite D call. V was shortened by 0 bases and J by 1 base, with 9 bases between the two germline ends. There are 15 residues in the CDR3. Germline CDR1 is MNHEY and CDR2 is SVGAGI. CDR3 nucleotides: TGTGCCAGCAGTTACTCCCATCCGGGGAACACTGAAGCTTTCTTT. Its protein product is CASSYSHPGNTEAFF.

V and J are TRBV28 and TRBJ1-5, with 11 bases matching TRBD1. The CDR3 sequence is 16 residues long. The V segment lost 7 bases and the J segment 3 bases; nucleotides outside the gene matches: 8. Germline V gene sequence: CDR1 MDHEN, CDR2 SYDVKM. The chain's CDR3 is CASNGQGARDNQPQHF. DNA of the CDR3: TGTGCCAGCAATGGACAGGGGGCTAGGGACAATCAGCCCCAGCATTTT.

V is TRBV30 and J is TRBJ1-1; 7 nucleotides agree with TRBD1. The CDR3 has 14 amino acids. The germline V gene has CDR1 GTSNPN and CDR2 SVGIG (reference sequence). V lost 3 bases and J lost 4; bases outside the gene matches: 8. CDR3 nucleotides: TGTGCCTGGAGAAGGGACAGCGTATCCACTGAAGCTTTCTTT. Amino acid sequence: CAWRRDSVSTEAFF.

The J gene is TRBJ1-5, the V gene TRBV25-1; tentatively, D is TRBD1 (5 bases). CDR1 is MGHDK and CDR2 is SYGVNS in the germline V gene. This CDR3 has 15 amino acids. Trimming took off 6 bases at V and 6 bases at J, with 18 bases between the two ends. The CDR3 spells CASSPREGGGQPQHF. CDR3 sequence (DNA): TGTGCCAGCAGCCCCAGGGAGGGAGGCGGTCAGCCCCAGCATTTT.

The rearrangement links TRBV7-9 to TRBJ1-2, with TRBD1 identical over 7 bases. This CDR3 spans 13 amino acids. Germline assignment: CDR1 SEHNR and CDR2 FQNEAQ (reference sequence). V gave up 5 bases and J gave up 5 bases; unmatched junction bases: 5. CDR3 in DNA: TGTGCCAGCAGCCTAGGGGGCTGGTATGGCTACACCTTC. As protein: CASSLGGWYGYTF.

This chain connects TRBV28 to TRBJ1-1; tentative D call: TRBD1 (6 bases). This CDR3 is 13 amino acids long. CDR1 MDHEN and CDR2 SYDVKM come from the germline V gene. The V end lost 10 bases, the J end lost 7 bases, and 19 bases lay between the germline ends. CDR3 DNA: TGTGCCACTACCTCCGGGGGGCCGTTTGAAGCTTTCTTT. Its translation is CATTSGGPFEAFF.

V and J are TRBV29-1 and TRBJ2-2; a weak D match, TRBD1 (5 bases). Trimming removed 2 bases at V and 5 bases at J, with 12 bases between. CDR1 is SQVTM, CDR2 ANQGSEA, per germline. This CDR3 is built from 14 residues. This CDR3 is CSVESQGLTGELFF. The CDR3 nucleotides read TGCAGCGTTGAAAGCCAGGGCTTGACCGGGGAGCTGTTTTTT.

This chain joins TRBV5-1 and TRBJ2-3, with a weak D call TRBD2 (6 bases). V lost 1 base, J lost 0 bases, and 12 bases lay in between. Germline V lookup: CDR1 SGHRS, CDR2 YFSETQ. The CDR3 loop spans 16 amino acids. The CDR3 protein is CASSLSGRISTDTQYF. CDR3 bases: TGCGCCAGCAGCTTGTCGGGGAGGATCAGCACAGATACGCAGTATTTT.

V is TRBV7-2 and J is TRBJ1-1, with unresolved D. CDR1 SGHTA and CDR2 FQGNSA come from the germline V gene. The CDR3 totals 15 residues. Trimming shortened V by 5 bases and J by 5 bases, and 18 bases separated the two germline ends. In nucleotides, the CDR3 is TGTGCCAGCAGCCCTTCATCAGGAGGTAGGACTGAAGCTTTCTTT. Protein sequence: CASSPSSGGRTEAFF.

This clone was seen a handful of times. The V gene is TRBV28, the J gene TRBJ2-7; 10 bases are a match to TRBD1. This CDR3 has 14 amino acids. With 6 bases clipped from V and 5 bases from J, the junction kept 7 bases outside the gene matches. CDR1 is MDHEN and CDR2 is SYDVKM in the germline V gene. CDR3 residues: CASRASGTGDEQYF. CDR3 DNA sequence: TGTGCCAGCAGGGCTTCCGGGACAGGGGACGAGCAGTACTTC.

This clone occurred once. The chain is built from TRBV6-5 and TRBJ2-5, with 8 bases that match TRBD1. This CDR3 is built from 15 residues. Unmatched junction bases numbered 5, after V lost 0 bases and J lost 5 bases. Germline values: CDR1 MNHEY, CDR2 SVGAGI. DNA of the CDR3: TGTGCCAGCAGTTACTCGACAGGGGATGGGGAGACCCAGTACTTC. This gives the protein CASSYSTGDGETQYF.

The V call is TRBV5-1, the J call TRBJ2-7; 7 bases are a match to TRBD1. Germline CDR1 SGHRS, CDR2 YFSETQ. Trimming removed 4 bases from V and 7 bases from J; junction bases left unmatched: 11. This CDR3 contains 14 residues. DNA of the CDR3: TGCGCCAGCAGCACCGGGACAGCCCCCATGGAGCAGTACTTC. The encoded protein is CASSTGTAPMEQYF.

The rearrangement links TRBV2 to TRBJ2-7, with 14 bases fitting TRBD2. The CDR3 sequence is 19 residues long. CDR1 SNHLY and CDR2 FYNNEI come from the germline V gene. Germline trimming cut 3 bases from V and 3 bases from J; bases unmatched to any gene: 13. The chain's CDR3 is CASSDVGQTGTSGSYEQYF. In DNA, the CDR3 is TGTGCCAGCAGTGACGTGGGACAGACCGGGACTAGCGGGAGCTACGAGCAGTACTTC.

The chain employs TRBV27 and TRBJ2-5; 9 bases align to TRBD1. The CDR3 runs 14 residues. V was pared by 6 bases and J by 1 base, with 3 bases of the junction left unmatched. The germline gives CDR1 MNHEY, CDR2 SMNVEV (reference sequence). The CDR3 region has the DNA TGTGCCAGCAGGAGGACAGGGGCCCAAGAGACCCAGTACTTC. This translates into CASRRTGAQETQYF.